The rows below give T cell receptor beta chains drawn from one sample of a study of blood T cell repertoires in COVID-19. Libraries were prepared by immunoSEQ multiplex PCR; TCRdb keeps only in-frame clonotypes and omits some of them. The sample records 85,000 to 130,000 clones, 70% to 80% being singletons. Sequencing used peripheral blood. The source of these receptors is a man older than 75 with COVID-19, enrolled during active disease. CDR3s include the opening cysteine and the closing phenylalanine or tryptophan. A D gene is named only where the DNA matches it firmly. Expanded clones get a size class; other rows say once, few or many, or leave the size out.

V,J,D,size,DNA,CDR3
TRBV5-5,TRBJ2-1,.,.,TGTGCCAGCAGTTACATTAGCACCAATGAGCAGTTCTTC,CASSYISTNEQFF
TRBV5-1,TRBJ1-2,TRBD1,.,TGCGCCAGCAGCCCCGGGACAGGGGGGACTGGCTACACCTTC,CASSPGTGGTGYTF
TRBV11-2,TRBJ1-1,.,.,TGTGCCAGCAGCTTTACAGGGCCCACTGAAGCTTTCTTT,CASSFTGPTEAFF
TRBV7-9,TRBJ2-3,TRBD2,.,TGTGCCAGCAGCTTTGGACTAGGAGGCACAGATACGCAGTATTTT,CASSFGLGGTDTQYF
TRBV27,TRBJ2-7,.,once,TGTGCCAGCAGACTAAGACTAAGCAACGAGCAGTACTTC,CASRLRLSNEQYF
TRBV5-1,TRBJ2-3,TRBD2,.,TGCGCCAGCAGCTTGGCCCTAGCGGGACCTAGCACAGATACGCAGTATTTT,CASSLALAGPSTDTQYF
TRBV12-3/TRBV12-4,TRBJ1-2,TRBD1,once,TGTGCCAGCAGTTTAATGGGACAGGGCGACACCTTC,CASSLMGQGDTF
TRBV21-1,TRBJ2-7,.,.,TGTGCCAGCAGCAGACGGACTCGGCGTACCTACGAGCAGTACTTC,CASSRRTRRTYEQYF
TRBV9,TRBJ2-3,.,.,TGTGCCAGCAGCGTAGCCTCTAGCACAGATACGCAGTATTTT,CASSVASSTDTQYF
TRBV18,TRBJ2-7,.,once,TGTGCCAGCTCACCATCCCTTAGCGAGATCTCCTACGAGCAGTACTTC,CASSPSLSEISYEQYF
TRBV3-1/TRBV3-2,TRBJ2-1,.,.,TGTGCCAGCAGCCAGACGGGTGACTCCTACAATGAGCAGTTCTTC,CASSQTGDSYNEQFF
TRBV14,TRBJ2-1,.,.,TGTGCCAGCAGTTGGGCCCCCACTTACAATGAGCAGTTCTTC,CASSWAPTYNEQFF
TRBV6-5,TRBJ1-5,TRBD1,.,TGTGCCAGCAGTCCAACAGGGGGCAGTCAGCCCCAGCATTTT,CASSPTGGSQPQHF
TRBV7-2,TRBJ2-1,TRBD2,.,TGTGCCAGCAGCCCCCGCAGCGGGAGCTACAATGAGCAGTTCTTC,CASSPRSGSYNEQFF
TRBV10-3,TRBJ1-2,.,few,TGTGCCGGAAGGGAAGAGGGGGAATATTATGGCTACACCTTC,CAGREEGEYYGYTF
TRBV19,TRBJ2-7,TRBD1,.,TGTGCCAGTAGTGCCCGGACAGGGGGGGACGAGCAGTACTTC,CASSARTGGDEQYF
TRBV19,TRBJ2-7,TRBD1,.,TGTGCCAGTAGTCAACAGGGGTACGAGCAGTACTTC,CASSQQGYEQYF
TRBV19,TRBJ1-5,TRBD1,few,TGTGCCAGTAGTATCCCGACAGGGTCAGGATTTAGCAATCAGCCCCAGCATTTT,CASSIPTGSGFSNQPQHF
TRBV6-5,TRBJ2-1,.,.,TGTGCCAGCAGTTATCGCGGAGCCGGTCAGTTCTTC,CASSYRGAGQFF
TRBV27,TRBJ2-7,.,many,TGTGCCAGCCGTACTAGTACCGAGCAGTACTTC,CASRTSTEQYF
TRBV11-2,TRBJ2-1,.,.,TGTGCCAGCAGCTTTCGCAATGAGCAGTTCTTC,CASSFRNEQFF
TRBV7-2,TRBJ2-7,.,.,TGTGCCAGCAGCTTAGCCGCCACAGGTGATCCCTACGAGCAGTACTTC,CASSLAATGDPYEQYF
TRBV29-1,TRBJ2-7,.,.,TGCAGCGTTGAAGATCTATACGAGCAGTACTTC,CSVEDLYEQYF
TRBV28,TRBJ2-7,TRBD1,.,TGTGCCAGCAGTTCATCCGGGACAGGGGAAAACGAGCAGTACTTC,CASSSSGTGENEQYF
TRBV28,TRBJ1-2,TRBD1,once,TGTGCCAGCAGTTCCCCCGGGACAGGGATTGGCTACACCTTC,CASSSPGTGIGYTF
TRBV9,TRBJ2-3,.,.,TGTGCCAGCAGCCCCCGGACAGCTAGCACAGATACGCAGTATTTT,CASSPRTASTDTQYF
TRBV11-2,TRBJ1-2,.,.,TGTGCCAGCAGCCCGTCGGGGATCCATGGCTACACCTTC,CASSPSGIHGYTF
TRBV5-1,TRBJ2-3,TRBD2,.,TGCGCCAGCAGCTTGGCCCTAGCGGAAAATTCAGATACGCAGTATTTT,CASSLALAENSDTQYF
TRBV9,TRBJ2-7,.,.,TGTGCCAGCAGCCCACCCGGGATCTCCTACGAGCAGTACTTC,CASSPPGISYEQYF
TRBV7-2,TRBJ2-1,TRBD1,.,TGTGCCAGCAGCTTAGGGAGCAGGGGGCGGGCTGAGCAGTTCTTC,CASSLGSRGRAEQFF
TRBV4-1,TRBJ2-3,.,.,TGCGCCAGCAGCCGGGGCCAGGGAATGGGGATAACAGATACGCAGTATTTT,CASSRGQGMGITDTQYF
TRBV4-3,TRBJ2-1,.,once,TGCGCCAGCAGCCAATACGGGGATCCTTACAATGAGCAGTTCTTC,CASSQYGDPYNEQFF
TRBV7-2,TRBJ1-4,.,few,TGTGCCAGCAGCCCCCGGACAGATTCTGAAAAACTGTTTTTT,CASSPRTDSEKLFF
TRBV30,TRBJ1-5,.,.,TGTGCCTGGAGTGTACGGGCGGGTCAGCCCCAGCATTTT,CAWSVRAGQPQHF
TRBV5-1,TRBJ1-1,.,.,TGCGCCAGCAGTCACGAGGCGGGCACTGAAGCTTTCTTT,CASSHEAGTEAFF
TRBV12-3/TRBV12-4,TRBJ1-4,.,.,TGTGCCAGTCGACAGAACGCAAATGAAAAACTGTTTTTT,CASRQNANEKLFF
TRBV29-1,TRBJ2-1,.,.,TGCAGCGCCGGACTTAGCGGACACAATGAGCAGTTCTTC,CSAGLSGHNEQFF
TRBV11-2,TRBJ2-7,TRBD1,.,TGTGCCAGCAGCCCCGGGACAGGCCGCGAGCAGTACTTC,CASSPGTGREQYF
TRBV7-9,TRBJ2-7,TRBD1,few,TGTGCCAGCAGCTGTCCGGACAGGGCTTCCTACGAGCAGTACTTC,CASSCPDRASYEQYF
TRBV9,TRBJ1-2,.,.,TGTGCCAGCAGCAAAGAGGTGATGTTAGCTAACTATGGCTACACCTTC,CASSKEVMLANYGYTF
TRBV6-5,TRBJ2-7,TRBD1,.,TGTGCCAGCACCCTGGGACAGGGGATCTACGAGCAGTACTTC,CASTLGQGIYEQYF
TRBV7-9,TRBJ1-5,.,.,TGTGCCAGCAGCTTAAAGGGGGATCAGCCCCAGCATTTT,CASSLKGDQPQHF